A single sample gave rise to the 14 T cell receptor beta chains below, sequenced in a study of T cell responses to AZD1222 COVID-19 vaccine. Using immunoSEQ multiplex PCR, the repertoire was profiled, and TCRdb retains in-frame clones only, with some absent. The sample shows fewer than 85,000 clones, roughly 84% of them seen only once. The sample here was peripheral blood, taken 28 days after the second AZD1222 dose. The source of these receptors is an adult who received the AZD1222 COVID-19 vaccine.

The V and J genes are TRBV2 and TRBJ1-5, with a weak D call TRBD1 (6 bases). The CDR3 is 14 amino acids. The germline V gene has CDR1 SNHLY and CDR2 FYNNEI. The V end lost 8 bases, the J end lost 2 bases, and 13 bases lay between the germline ends. CDR3 residues: CASGGGARNQPQHF. The CDR3 nucleotides read TGTGCCAGCGGTGGGGGGGCGCGCAATCAGCCCCAGCATTTT.

This chain links TRBV18 with TRBJ2-5; D tentatively reads TRBD1 or TRBD2 (5 bases each). The CDR3 is made up of 13 amino acids. CDR1 and CDR2 (germline): KGHSH, LQKENI. V lost 3 bases, J lost 2 bases, and 7 bases lay in between. CDR3 amino acids: CASSPGDQETQYF. Written as DNA, the CDR3 is TGTGCCAGCTCACCGGGGGATCAAGAGACCCAGTACTTC.

This clone has just a few counts. This sample also contains other DNA sequences that code for the same CDR3. This sequence joins TRBV4-1 and TRBJ2-3; D is unclear. Trimming took 4 bases from V and 0 from J, leaving 8 bases between them. The CDR3 runs 14 residues. Germline lookup yields CDR1 MGHRA and CDR2 YSYEKL. In DNA form, the CDR3 reads TGCGCCAGCAGCCCGACGGCTAGCACAGATACGCAGTATTTT. This codes for CASSPTASTDTQYF.

The chain employs TRBV3-1 (or the pseudogene TRBV3-2) and TRBJ2-7; possibly TRBD1 for D (5 bases). Germline-derived CDR1 and CDR2 are LGHDT and YNNKEL (reference sequence). Trimming took off 3 bases at V and 1 base at J, with 13 bases between the two ends. This CDR3 is built from 15 residues. The CDR3 DNA reads as TGTGCCAGCAGCCACCCCCAGGGTCGTTCCTACGAGCAGTACTTC. It encodes CASSHPQGRSYEQYF.

The gene calls are TRBV2 and TRBJ2-3, with 12 bases lining up with TRBD2. The CDR3 contains 15 residues. V lost 10 bases to trimming and J lost 4 bases; unmatched junction nucleotides: 9. Per the germline V gene, CDR1 is SNHLY and CDR2 is FYNNEI. Written as DNA, the CDR3 is TGTGCCACCGGGCTGGGACTAGCGGGTGCAGATACGCAGTATTTT. This encodes CATGLGLAGADTQYF. Full variable domain (rest looked up from reference TRBV2 and TRBJ2-3): EPEVTQTPSHQVTQMGQEVILRCVPISNHLYFYWYRQILGQKVEFLVSFYNNEISEKSEIFDDQFSVERPDGSNFTLKIRSTKLEDSAMYFCATGLGLAGADTQYFGPGTRLTVL.

This clone was counted only a few times. CDR3 nucleotide sequence: TGTGCCAGCAGTACGGGACAGCAGGATCAGCCCCAGCATTTT. Translation: CASSTGQQDQPQHF. The J gene is TRBJ1-5, the V gene TRBV6-5; 7 bases are a match to TRBD1. The CDR3 totals 14 residues. CDR1 is MNHEY and CDR2 is SVGAGI in the germline V gene. The J segment lost 5 bases and the V segment lost 5 bases, leaving 6 bases of the junction unmatched.

This clone was picked up a small number of times. The chain couples TRBV7-9 to TRBJ2-2; D unclear. The CDR3 length is 13 residues. Germline V CDR1 and CDR2: SEHNR, FQNEAQ (reference sequence). Deletions cut 4 bases from V and 6 bases from J, with 9 bases between. CDR3 sequence (DNA): TGTGCCAGCAGCTCTCGGGTTGCCGGGGAGCTGTTTTTT. It yields the protein CASSSRVAGELFF.

V gene TRBV19 combines with J gene TRBJ2-2, with D perhaps matching TRBD2 (5 bases). Germline V gene data show CDR1 as LNHDA and CDR2 as SQIVND (reference sequence). The CDR3 is made up of 14 amino acids. Trimming took 7 bases from V and 0 from J, leaving 9 bases between them. For the CDR3, the DNA is TGTGCCAGTAAGACTACCGCGAACACCGGGGAGCTGTTTTTT. This sequence encodes CASKTTANTGELFF. Looking up the rest from reference TRBV19 and TRBJ2-2 gives the full variable domain: DGGITQSPKYLFRKEGQNVTLSCEQNLNHDAMYWYRQDPGQGLRLIYYSQIVNDFQKGDIAEGYSVSREKKESFPLTVTSAQKNPTAFYLCASKTTANTGELFFGEGSRLTVL.

This chain links TRBV6-4 with TRBJ1-1; perhaps TRBD1 as D (6 bases). Trimming took 9 bases from V and 8 from J, leaving 19 bases between them. Germline V gives CDR1 MRHNA, CDR2 SNTAGT. The CDR3 sequence is 13 residues long. CDR3 nucleotides: TGTGCCAGGGGGGCACTCACAGGATCAGAAGCTTTCTTT. Encoded protein: CARGALTGSEAFF.

This chain links TRBV6-5 with TRBJ1-2; 8 nucleotides agree with TRBD1. The germline gives CDR1 MNHEY, CDR2 SVGAGI. The CDR3 runs to 15 residues. The ends lost 8 bases at V and 5 bases at J; junction bases unmatched: 13. CDR3 sequence reads: CASVPGQGAKYGYTF. The CDR3 DNA follows: TGTGCCAGCGTCCCCGGGCAGGGGGCCAAGTATGGCTACACCTTC.

The chain recombines TRBV30 with TRBJ1-6, with 7 positions matching TRBD1. The germline CDR1 and CDR2 sequences are GTSNPN and SVGIG (reference sequence). The CDR3 totals 13 residues. V shed 1 base and J 10 bases; nucleotides not matched to a gene: 4. CDR3 coding DNA: TGTGCCTGGAGTGCAGACAGGGAATCACCCCTCCACTTT. It encodes CAWSADRESPLHF.

The sample holds many counts of this clone. The chain combines TRBV3-1 (or the pseudogene TRBV3-2) with TRBJ2-5; D might be TRBD2 (5 bases). The CDR3 contains 14 residues. V gave up 2 bases and J gave up 4 bases, with 11 bases separating them. In germline, CDR1 is LGHDT, CDR2 YNNKEL (reference sequence). The CDR3 DNA sequence: TGTGCCAGCAGCCAATCTAGCTTTGGAGAGACCCAGTACTTC. The encoded protein is CASSQSSFGETQYF.

The chain has TRBV3-1 (or the pseudogene TRBV3-2) and TRBJ2-1; D is unresolved. V lost 4 bases and J lost 12, with 13 bases in between. Germline values: CDR1 LGHDT, CDR2 YNNKEL (reference sequence). There are 12 residues in the CDR3. CDR3 loop: CASSPLGSGQFF. The CDR3 DNA reads as TGTGCCAGCAGCCCCCTCGGCTCCGGGCAGTTCTTC.

V gene TRBV28 combines with J gene TRBJ2-7; TRBD1 is a possible D gene (5 bases). This CDR3 comprises 13 residues. Trimming stripped 5 bases from V and 2 bases from J, with 10 bases between. The germline V gene has CDR1 MDHEN and CDR2 SYDVKM. The CDR3 coding sequence is TGTGCCAGCAGTACGGACAAGACCTACGAGCAGTACTTC. Translating gives CASSTDKTYEQYF.